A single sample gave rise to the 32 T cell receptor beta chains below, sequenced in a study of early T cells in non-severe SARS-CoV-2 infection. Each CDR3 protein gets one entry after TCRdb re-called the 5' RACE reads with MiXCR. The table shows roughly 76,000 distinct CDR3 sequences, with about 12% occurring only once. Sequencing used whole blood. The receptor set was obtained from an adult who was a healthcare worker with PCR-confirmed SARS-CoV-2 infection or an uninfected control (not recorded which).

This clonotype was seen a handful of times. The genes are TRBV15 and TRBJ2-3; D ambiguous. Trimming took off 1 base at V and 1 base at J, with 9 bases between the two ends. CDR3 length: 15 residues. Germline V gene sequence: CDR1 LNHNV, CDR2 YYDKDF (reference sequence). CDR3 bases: TGTGCCACCAGCAGAGGGAGAGACGGCACAGATACGCAGTATTTT. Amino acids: CATSRGRDGTDTQYF.

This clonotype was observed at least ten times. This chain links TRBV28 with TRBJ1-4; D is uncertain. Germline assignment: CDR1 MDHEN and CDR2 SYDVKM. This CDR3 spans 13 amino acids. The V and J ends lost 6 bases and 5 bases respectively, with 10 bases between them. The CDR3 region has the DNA TGTGCCAGCAGCCGCCTGGCCAATGAAAAACTGTTTTTT. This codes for CASSRLANEKLFF.

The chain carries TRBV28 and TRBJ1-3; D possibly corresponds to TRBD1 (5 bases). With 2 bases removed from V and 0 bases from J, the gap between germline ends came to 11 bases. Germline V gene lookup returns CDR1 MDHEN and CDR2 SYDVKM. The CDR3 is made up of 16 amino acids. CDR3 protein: CASSLEGTYSGNTIYF. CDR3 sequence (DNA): TGTGCCAGCAGTTTAGAAGGGACTTACTCTGGAAACACCATATATTTT.

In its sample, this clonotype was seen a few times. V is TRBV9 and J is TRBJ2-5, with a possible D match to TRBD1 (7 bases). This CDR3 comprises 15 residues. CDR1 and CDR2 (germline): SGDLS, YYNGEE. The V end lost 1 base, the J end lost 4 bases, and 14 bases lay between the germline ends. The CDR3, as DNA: TGTGCCAGCAGCGTAAATGCAGGGGGGCGAGAGACCCAGTACTTC. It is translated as CASSVNAGGRETQYF.

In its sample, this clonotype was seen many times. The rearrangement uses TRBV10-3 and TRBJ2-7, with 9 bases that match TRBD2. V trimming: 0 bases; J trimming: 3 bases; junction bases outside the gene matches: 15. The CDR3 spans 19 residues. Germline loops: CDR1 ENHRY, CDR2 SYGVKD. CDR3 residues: CAISESGRGLAGVHYEQYF. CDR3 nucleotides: TGTGCCATCAGTGAGTCAGGCAGGGGTTTAGCGGGAGTTCACTACGAGCAGTACTTC.

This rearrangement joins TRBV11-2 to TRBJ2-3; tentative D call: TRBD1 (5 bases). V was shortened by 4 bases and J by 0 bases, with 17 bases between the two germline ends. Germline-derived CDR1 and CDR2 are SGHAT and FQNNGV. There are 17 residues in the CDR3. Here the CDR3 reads CASSYIKGISSTDTQYF. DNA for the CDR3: TGTGCCAGCAGCTACATAAAGGGGATTTCTAGCACAGATACGCAGTATTTT.

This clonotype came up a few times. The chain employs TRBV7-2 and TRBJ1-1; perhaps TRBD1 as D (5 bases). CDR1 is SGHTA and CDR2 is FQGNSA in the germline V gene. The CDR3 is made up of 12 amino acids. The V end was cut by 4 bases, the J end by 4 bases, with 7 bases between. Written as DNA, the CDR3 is TGTGCCAGCAGCTGGGGGGGCACTGAAGCTTTCTTT. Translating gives CASSWGGTEAFF.

CDR3 in amino acids: CASSQARGGETQYF. In DNA, the CDR3 is TGTGCCAGCAGCCAAGCCAGGGGAGGAGAGACCCAGTACTTC. This chain links TRBV4-2 with TRBJ2-5; D is perhaps TRBD1 or TRBD2 (6 bases each). The CDR3 has 14 amino acids. The V gene's germline CDR1 is LGHNA and CDR2 YNFKEQ. Deletions cut 1 base from V and 4 bases from J, with 10 bases between.

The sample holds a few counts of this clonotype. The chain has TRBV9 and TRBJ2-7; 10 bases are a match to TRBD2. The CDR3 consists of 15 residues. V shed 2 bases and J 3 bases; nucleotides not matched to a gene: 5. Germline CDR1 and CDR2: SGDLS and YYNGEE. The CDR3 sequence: CASSVGTSDSYEQYF. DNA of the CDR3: TGTGCCAGCAGCGTCGGGACTAGCGATAGCTACGAGCAGTACTTC.

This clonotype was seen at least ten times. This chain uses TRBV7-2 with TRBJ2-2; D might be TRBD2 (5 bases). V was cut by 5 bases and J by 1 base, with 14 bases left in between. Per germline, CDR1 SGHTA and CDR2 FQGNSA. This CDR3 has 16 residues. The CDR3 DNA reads TGTGCCAGCAGCCAGCGGCCCCCGGGGAACACCGGGGAGCTGTTTTTT. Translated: CASSQRPPGNTGELFF.

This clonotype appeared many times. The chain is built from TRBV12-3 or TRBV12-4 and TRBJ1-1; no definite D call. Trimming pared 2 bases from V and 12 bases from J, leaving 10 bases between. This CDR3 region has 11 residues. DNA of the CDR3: TGTGCCAGCAGTTTACTATCCGGGACTTTCTTT. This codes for CASSLLSGTFF.

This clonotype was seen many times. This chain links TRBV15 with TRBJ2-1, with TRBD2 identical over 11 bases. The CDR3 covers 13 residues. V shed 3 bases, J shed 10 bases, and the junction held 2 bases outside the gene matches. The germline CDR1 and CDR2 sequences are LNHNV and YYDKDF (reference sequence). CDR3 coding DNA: TGTGCCACCAGCAGGGGACTAGCGGAAGAGCAGTTCTTC. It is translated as CATSRGLAEEQFF.

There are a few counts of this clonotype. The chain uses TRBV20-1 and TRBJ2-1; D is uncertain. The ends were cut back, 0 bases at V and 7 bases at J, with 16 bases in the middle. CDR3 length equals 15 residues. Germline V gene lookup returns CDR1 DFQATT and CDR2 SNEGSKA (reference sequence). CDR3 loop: CSARDSRPLENEQFF. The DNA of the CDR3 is TGCAGTGCTAGAGATTCGCGACCTCTAGAGAATGAGCAGTTCTTC.

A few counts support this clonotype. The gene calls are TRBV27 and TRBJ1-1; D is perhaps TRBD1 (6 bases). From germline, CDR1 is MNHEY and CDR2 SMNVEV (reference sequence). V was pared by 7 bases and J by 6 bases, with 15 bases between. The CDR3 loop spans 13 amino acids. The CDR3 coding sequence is TGTGCCAGCAAACTAGGGGGTGGGGCTGAAGCTTTCTTT. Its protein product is CASKLGGGAEAFF.

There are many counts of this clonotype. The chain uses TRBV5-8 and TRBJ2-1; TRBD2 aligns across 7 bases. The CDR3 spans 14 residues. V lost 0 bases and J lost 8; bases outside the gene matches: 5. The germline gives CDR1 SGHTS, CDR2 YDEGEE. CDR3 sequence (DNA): TGTGCCAGCAGCTTGGGTGGGAGGGGCGATGAGCAGTTCTTC. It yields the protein CASSLGGRGDEQFF.

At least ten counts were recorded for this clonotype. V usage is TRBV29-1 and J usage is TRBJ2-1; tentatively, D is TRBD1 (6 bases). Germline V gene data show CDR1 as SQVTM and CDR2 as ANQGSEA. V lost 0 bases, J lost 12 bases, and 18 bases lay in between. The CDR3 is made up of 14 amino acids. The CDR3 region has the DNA TGCAGCGTTGAAGAGGGGGACAATTGGACCCGGCAGTTCTTC. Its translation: CSVEEGDNWTRQFF.

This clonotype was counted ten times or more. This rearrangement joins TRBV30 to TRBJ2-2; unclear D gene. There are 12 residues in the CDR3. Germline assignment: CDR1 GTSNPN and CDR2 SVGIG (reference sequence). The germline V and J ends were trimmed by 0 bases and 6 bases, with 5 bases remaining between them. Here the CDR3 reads CAWSVGPGELFF. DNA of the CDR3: TGTGCCTGGAGTGTGGGCCCCGGGGAGCTGTTTTTT. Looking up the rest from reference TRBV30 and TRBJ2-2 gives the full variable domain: SQTIHQWPATLVQPVGSPLSLECTVEGTSNPNLYWYRQAAGRGLQLLFYSVGIGQISSEVPQNLSASRPQDRQFILSSKKLLLSDSGFYLCAWSVGPGELFFGEGSRLTVL.

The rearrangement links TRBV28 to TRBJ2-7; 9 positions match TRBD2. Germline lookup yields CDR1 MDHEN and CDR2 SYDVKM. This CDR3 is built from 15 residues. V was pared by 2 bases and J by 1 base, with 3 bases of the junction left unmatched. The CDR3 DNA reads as TGTGCCAGCAGTTTAGCGAGCGGGGGGTCCTACGAGCAGTACTTC. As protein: CASSLASGGSYEQYF.

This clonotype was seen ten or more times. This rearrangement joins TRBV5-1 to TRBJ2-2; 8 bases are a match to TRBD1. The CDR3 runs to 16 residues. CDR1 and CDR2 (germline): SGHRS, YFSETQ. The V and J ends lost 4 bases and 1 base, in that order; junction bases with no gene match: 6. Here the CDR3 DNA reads TGCGCCAGCAGCCTCCTCGGGACAGGGAACACCGGGGAGCTGTTTTTT. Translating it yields CASSLLGTGNTGELFF.

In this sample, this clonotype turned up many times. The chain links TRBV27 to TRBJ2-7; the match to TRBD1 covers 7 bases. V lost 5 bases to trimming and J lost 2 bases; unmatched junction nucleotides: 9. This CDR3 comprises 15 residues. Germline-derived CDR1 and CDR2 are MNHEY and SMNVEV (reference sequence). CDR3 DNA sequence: TGTGCCAGCAGTCCAACGGGACAGCATCCCTACGAGCAGTACTTC. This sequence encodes CASSPTGQHPYEQYF.

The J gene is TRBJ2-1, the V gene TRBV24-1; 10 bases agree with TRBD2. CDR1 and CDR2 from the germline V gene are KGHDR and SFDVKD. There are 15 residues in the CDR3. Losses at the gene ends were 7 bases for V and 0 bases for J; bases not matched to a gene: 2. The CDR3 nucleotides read TGTGCCACCAGACCTAGCGGGAGCTCCTACAATGAGCAGTTCTTC. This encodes CATRPSGSSYNEQFF.

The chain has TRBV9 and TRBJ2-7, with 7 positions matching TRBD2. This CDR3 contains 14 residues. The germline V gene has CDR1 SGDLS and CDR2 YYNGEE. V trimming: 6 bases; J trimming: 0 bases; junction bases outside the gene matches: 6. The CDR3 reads CASTQGLVSYEQYF. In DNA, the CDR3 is TGTGCCAGCACCCAAGGACTAGTCTCCTACGAGCAGTACTTC. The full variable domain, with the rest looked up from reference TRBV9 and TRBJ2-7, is DSGVTQTPKHLITATGQRVTLRCSPRSGDLSVYWYQQSLDQGLQFLIQYYNGEERAKGNILERFSAQQFPDLHSELNLSSLELGDSALYFCASTQGLVSYEQYFGPGTRLTVT.

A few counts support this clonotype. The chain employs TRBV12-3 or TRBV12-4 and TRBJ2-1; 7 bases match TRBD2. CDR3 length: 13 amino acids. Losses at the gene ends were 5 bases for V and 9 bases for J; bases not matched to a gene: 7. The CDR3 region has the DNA TGTGCCAGCAGTGTTACAAGCGGGACTGAGCAGTTCTTC. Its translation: CASSVTSGTEQFF.

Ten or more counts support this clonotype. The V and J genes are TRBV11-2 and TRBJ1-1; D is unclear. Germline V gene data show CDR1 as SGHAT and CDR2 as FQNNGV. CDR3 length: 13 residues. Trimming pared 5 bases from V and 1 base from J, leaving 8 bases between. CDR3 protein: CASSRTGNTEAFF. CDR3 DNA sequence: TGTGCCAGCAGCCGGACGGGGAACACTGAAGCTTTCTTT.

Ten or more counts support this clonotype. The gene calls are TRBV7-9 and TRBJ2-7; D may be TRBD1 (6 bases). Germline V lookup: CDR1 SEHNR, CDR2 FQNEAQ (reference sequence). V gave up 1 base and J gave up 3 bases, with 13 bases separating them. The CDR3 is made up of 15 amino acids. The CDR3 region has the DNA TGTGCCAGCAGCTTAGGACAGGCGGATCTCTACGAGCAGTACTTC. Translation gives CASSLGQADLYEQYF.

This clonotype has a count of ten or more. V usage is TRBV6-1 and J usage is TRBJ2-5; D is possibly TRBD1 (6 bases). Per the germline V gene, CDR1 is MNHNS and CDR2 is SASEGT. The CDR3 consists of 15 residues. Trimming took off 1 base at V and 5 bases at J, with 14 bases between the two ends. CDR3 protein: CASSEGRGTSETQYF. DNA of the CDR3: TGTGCCAGCAGTGAAGGCAGGGGAACGTCGGAGACCCAGTACTTC.

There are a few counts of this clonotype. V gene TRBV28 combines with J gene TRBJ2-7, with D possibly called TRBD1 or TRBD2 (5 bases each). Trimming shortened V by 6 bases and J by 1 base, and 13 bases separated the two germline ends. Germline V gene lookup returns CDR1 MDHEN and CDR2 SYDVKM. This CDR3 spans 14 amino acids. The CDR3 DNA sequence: TGTGCCAGCAGGACCGGGGCGGCTTCCTACGAGCAGTACTTC. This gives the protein CASRTGAASYEQYF.

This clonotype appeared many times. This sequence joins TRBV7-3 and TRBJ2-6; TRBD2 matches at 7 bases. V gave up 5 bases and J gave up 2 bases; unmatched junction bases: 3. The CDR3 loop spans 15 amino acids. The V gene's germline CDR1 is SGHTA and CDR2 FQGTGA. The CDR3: CASSTTSTGANVLTF. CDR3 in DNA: TGTGCCAGCAGCACGACTAGCACTGGGGCCAACGTCCTGACTTTC.

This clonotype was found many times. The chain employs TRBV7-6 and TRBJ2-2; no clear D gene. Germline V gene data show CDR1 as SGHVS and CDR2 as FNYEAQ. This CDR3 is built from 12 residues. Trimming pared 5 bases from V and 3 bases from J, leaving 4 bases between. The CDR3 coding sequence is TGTGCCAGCAGCCAACACACCGGGGAGCTGTTTTTT. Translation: CASSQHTGELFF.

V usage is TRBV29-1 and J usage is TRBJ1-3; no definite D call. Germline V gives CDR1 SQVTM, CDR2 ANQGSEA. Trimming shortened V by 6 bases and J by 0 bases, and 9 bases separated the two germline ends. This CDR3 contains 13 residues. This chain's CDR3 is CSVSLLSGNTIYF. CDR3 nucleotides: TGCAGCGTGTCACTGCTCTCTGGAAACACCATATATTTT.

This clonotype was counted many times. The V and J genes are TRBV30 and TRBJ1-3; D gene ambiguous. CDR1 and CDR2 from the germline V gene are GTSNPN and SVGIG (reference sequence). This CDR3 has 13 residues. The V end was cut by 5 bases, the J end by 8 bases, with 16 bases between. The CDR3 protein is CAWAQRERDTIYF. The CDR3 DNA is TGTGCCTGGGCACAGCGGGAGAGGGACACCATATATTTT.

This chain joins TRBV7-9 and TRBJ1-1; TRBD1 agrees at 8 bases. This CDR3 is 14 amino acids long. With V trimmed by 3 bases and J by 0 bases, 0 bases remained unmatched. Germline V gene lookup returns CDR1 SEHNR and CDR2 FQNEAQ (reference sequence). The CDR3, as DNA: TGTGCCAGCAGCTTGGGACAGGTGAACACTGAAGCTTTCTTT. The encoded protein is CASSLGQVNTEAFF.